Sequencing of this T cell receptor (beta chain) was carried out in a study of chemoradiotherapy in HPV16-positive cancers (dated by TCRdb to between 2021 and 2022). Background on the whole study: Functional T-cell assays on cells from a couple of HPV16-positive patients defined candidate HPV-specific T-cell clones and common TCR motifs. The study asked whether T-cell immunity against the HPV oncoproteins E6 and E7 changes during chemoradiotherapy and whether it affects survival. The candidate HPV-specific TCRs and motifs were subsequently tracked in TCR repertoires obtained from 65 to 95 patients with HPV-related cancers.

Because repertoires were sampled repeatedly during chemoradiotherapy, clonal expansion in the tumor microenvironment could be followed. The library was prepared using the immunoSEQ multiplex PCR assay. The clones in this table, taken by TCRdb from immuneACCESS, are in-frame only. Not every clone is retained; where verified, under half of the shortfall comes from an unresolved V gene, and the cause of the rest is unknown. The sample has approximately 3,800 clones on record, 70% to 90% of them singletons. The ten largest make up over 7.5% of the sample. As concerns this clone: Its antigen specificity is not known. Base qualities are not at hand, and no much larger clone is one base apart.

Taken from the germline V gene, the CDR1 and CDR2 loops are MDHEN and SYDVKM. The CDR3 starts with the cysteine, ends with the phenylalanine, and has 13 residues. Only CDR3 DNA is held: 39 bases, read in frame from base 1. V lost 5 bases and J lost 5 bases; the stretch between them is 7 bases long. General study outcomes and caveats: The survival association was reported for HPV16-positive patients, and the functional definition of HPV-specific T cells was derived from only two HPV16-positive patients. Expansion of candidate HPV-specific clones and E7-related TCR motifs was observed in the tumor microenvironment during treatment, whereas no such expansion was observed for non-HPV-specific T cells. Improved recurrence-free survival in HPV16-positive patients was associated with expansion of HPV-responsive T cells during chemoradiotherapy.

This clonotype originated in a human donor with HPV-associated anogenital cancer. The sample here was tumor tissue, taken from a patient who underwent chemoradiotherapy. Recombination connected TRBV28 to TRBJ1-6, with an unclear D gene assignment. The DNA sequence is as follows: TGTGCCAGCAGTGGACGGAATAATTCACCCCTCCACTTT. The encoded protein is CASSGRNNSPLHF.